The clone carrying this TCR beta chain was detected a few times. Its antigen is unidentified. This sample is part of a study of CD8+CD57+ T cells in acquired aplastic anemia. The authors sequenced patients whose flow cytometry had shown CD8+CD57+ cell expansion. Each patient had severe acquired aplastic anemia. Researchers report that bead enrichment of CD8+CD57+ cells delivered a mean 1.6 ug DNA. TCR beta VDJ and CDR3 profiling used genomic DNA as template. MiXCR was run by TCRdb on the reads, yielding one entry per CDR3 protein. The sample records some 20,000 distinct CDR3 sequences, 30% to 50% being singletons. Findings of the study overall: Against the total CD4+ and CD8+ pools, patient CD8+CD57+ cells had lower diversity. Around 30 sequences, all CD8+ CDR3, were shared between patients and controls.

Source material: CD8+CD57+ T cells sorted from PBMCs. The subset here: bead-enriched CD8+CD57+ effector memory T cells from SAA patients. This receptor was identified in a human donor with aplastic anemia.

The CDR3 DNA reads as TGTGCCAGCAGCTTAATTTTACGCTCTGGAAACACCATATATTTT. It yields the protein CASSLILRSGNTIYF. V is TRBV7-8 and J is TRBJ1-3; unclear D gene. The CDR3 is made up of 15 amino acids. Germline CDR1 and CDR2: SGHVS and FQNEAQ. V was trimmed by 2 bases and J by 0 bases, leaving 8 bases between them.